This entry lists 14 T cell receptor beta chains sequenced from one sample in a study of T cell repertoires in cytomegalovirus infection. TCRdb reprocessed the reads with MiXCR, giving one entry per CDR3 protein. The sample holds fewer than 400,000 distinct CDR3 sequences, around 18% seen once. The sequenced sample consisted of PBMCs. The source is a human donor in good health (CMV status not recorded). Some clones in this sample may be carry-over from other donors' samples.

This clonotype was picked up many times. The V and J genes are TRBV12-3 or TRBV12-4 and TRBJ2-7; 9 bases align to TRBD1. V shed 6 bases, J shed 2 bases, and the junction held 5 bases outside the gene matches. The CDR3 loop spans 14 amino acids. CDR3 loop: CASRPGTGTYEQYF. DNA for the CDR3: TGTGCCAGCAGACCCGGGACAGGGACCTACGAGCAGTACTTC.

This rearrangement joins TRBV7-3 to TRBJ2-5; D is uncertain. With 0 bases removed from V and 0 bases from J, the gap between germline ends came to 5 bases. This CDR3 contains 14 residues. Germline-derived CDR1 and CDR2 are SGHTA and FQGTGA. The CDR3: CASSLTRYQETQYF. CDR3 DNA: TGTGCCAGCAGCTTAACCCGTTACCAAGAGACCCAGTACTTC.

This clonotype occurred a few times. This sequence joins TRBV12-3 or TRBV12-4 and TRBJ1-2, with D hard to call. The CDR3 is 12 amino acids. V lost 1 base and J lost 7, with 7 bases in between. CDR3 nucleotide sequence: TGTGCCAGCAGTTTAGGCCGCCTTGGCTACACCTTC. The encoded protein is CASSLGRLGYTF.

This clonotype was seen at least ten times. This chain joins TRBV10-3 and TRBJ2-5, with a possible D match to TRBD1 (6 bases). Germline-derived CDR1 and CDR2 are ENHRY and SYGVKD. V was pared by 3 bases and J by 5 bases, with 19 bases between. CDR3 length: 16 residues. Written as DNA, the CDR3 is TGTGCCATCAGTGATAATTCCCCAGGGGCCTGGGAGACCCAGTACTTC. Protein sequence: CAISDNSPGAWETQYF.

This clonotype was picked up one time. The chain joins TRBV2 to TRBJ2-1, with D uncertain. The CDR3 contains 11 residues. CDR1 and CDR2 (germline): SNHLY, FYNNEI. V was clipped by 3 bases and J by 8 bases, with 5 bases between them. The CDR3: CASSDSYEQFF. The CDR3 coding sequence is TGTGCCAGCAGTGATTCGTATGAGCAGTTCTTC.

The sample holds many counts of this clonotype. The V call is TRBV7-9, the J call TRBJ1-3, with D uncertain. Germline V gives CDR1 SEHNR, CDR2 FQNEAQ (reference sequence). CDR3 size: 14 residues. V was clipped by 5 bases and J by 2 bases, with 10 bases between them. The CDR3 reads CASSPNRTGNTIYF. The CDR3 nucleotides are TGTGCCAGCAGCCCGAACCGGACTGGAAACACCATATATTTT.

V and J are TRBV28 and TRBJ1-1, with 7 positions matching TRBD1. V lost 5 bases and J lost 6; bases outside the gene matches: 3. The CDR3 consists of 12 residues. The germline V gene has CDR1 MDHEN and CDR2 SYDVKM. CDR3 in DNA: TGTGCCAGCAGTCGAGGACAGGCTGAAGCTTTCTTT. Protein: CASSRGQAEAFF.

This clonotype was recorded many times. The J gene is TRBJ2-3, the V gene TRBV7-2, with 7 bases aligning to TRBD2. The CDR3 length is 15 residues. Trimming removed 5 bases from V and 3 bases from J; junction bases left unmatched: 8. The germline gives CDR1 SGHTA, CDR2 FQGNSA. The CDR3 DNA sequence: TGTGCCAGCAGCCCTGGACTTAGCGGGACAGATACGCAGTATTTT. Translation gives CASSPGLSGTDTQYF.

This clonotype was detected ten times or more. The chain combines TRBV7-9 with TRBJ1-2; TRBD1 might be the D (6 bases). CDR1 is SEHNR, CDR2 FQNEAQ, per germline (reference sequence). This CDR3 contains 11 residues. Trimming took off 8 bases at V and 12 bases at J, with 16 bases between the two ends. The CDR3 sequence is CASGYSGDHTF. The CDR3 region has the DNA TGTGCCAGCGGCTACTCAGGGGACCACACCTTC.

A few counts support this clonotype. The rearrangement joins TRBV12-3 or TRBV12-4 to TRBJ2-3; 7 nucleotides match TRBD2. There are 14 residues in the CDR3. V trimming: 8 bases; J trimming: 2 bases; junction bases outside the gene matches: 7. The DNA of the CDR3 is TGTGCCAGCTTAATGAGCGGGATCACAGATACGCAGTATTTT. Translation gives CASLMSGITDTQYF.

The rearrangement links TRBV28 to TRBJ2-3; 13 positions agree with TRBD2. Per germline, CDR1 MDHEN and CDR2 SYDVKM. The CDR3 has 15 residues. The ends lost 5 bases at V and 7 bases at J; junction bases unmatched: 6. The CDR3, as DNA: TGTGCCAGCAGTCCTGGACTAGCGGGGGCAAATACGCAGTATTTT. This codes for CASSPGLAGANTQYF.

In its sample, this clonotype was seen many times. The chain links TRBV7-2 to TRBJ1-1; D not certain. V shed 5 bases and J shed 3 bases, with 13 bases lying between them. The CDR3 contains 14 residues. Per the germline V gene, CDR1 is SGHTA and CDR2 is FQGNSA. The DNA for the CDR3 is TGTGCCAGCAGCACACCCGCCAGGCACACTGAAGCTTTCTTT. It codes for CASSTPARHTEAFF.

This clonotype was observed a few times. V gene TRBV6-6 combines with J gene TRBJ1-2, with a possible D match to TRBD1 (6 bases). This CDR3 is built from 15 residues. V lost 0 bases and J lost 4, with 12 bases in between. Germline-derived CDR1 and CDR2 are MNHNY and SVGAGI (reference sequence). The CDR3 bases are TGTGCCAGCAGTTACTCGGGGGGGGGCGGCTATGGCTACACCTTC. It translates to CASSYSGGGGYGYTF.

Here the CDR3 reads CSARPGGPAQYF. The CDR3 DNA is TGCAGTGCTAGACCGGGCGGACCCGCCCAGTACTTC. This chain uses TRBV20-1 with TRBJ2-5, with D uncertain. The germline CDR1 and CDR2 sequences are DFQATT and SNEGSKA (reference sequence). The CDR3 is made up of 12 amino acids. Trimming pared 2 bases from V and 9 bases from J, leaving 13 bases between.